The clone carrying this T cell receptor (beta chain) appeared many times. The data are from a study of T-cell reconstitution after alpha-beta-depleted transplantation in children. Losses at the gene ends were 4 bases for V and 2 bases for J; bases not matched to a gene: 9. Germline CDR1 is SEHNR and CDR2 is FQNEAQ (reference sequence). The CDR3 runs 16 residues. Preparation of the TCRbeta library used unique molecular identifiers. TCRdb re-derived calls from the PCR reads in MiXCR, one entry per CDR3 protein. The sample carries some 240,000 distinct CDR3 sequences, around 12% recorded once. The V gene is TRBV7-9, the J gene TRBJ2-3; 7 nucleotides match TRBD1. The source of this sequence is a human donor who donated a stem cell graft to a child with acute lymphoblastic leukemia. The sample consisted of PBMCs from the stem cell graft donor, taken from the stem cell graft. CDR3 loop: CASSYPDRVVTDTQYF. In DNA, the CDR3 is TGTGCCAGCAGCTATCCCGACAGGGTAGTCACAGATACGCAGTATTTT. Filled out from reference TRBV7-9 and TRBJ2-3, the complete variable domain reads DTGVSQNPRHKITKRGQNVTFRCDPISEHNRLYWYRQTLGQGPEFLTYFQNEAQLEKSRLLSDRFSAERPKGSFSTLEIQRTEQGDSAMYLCASSYPDRVVTDTQYFGPGTRLTVL.